This T cell receptor beta chain was identified in a study of tumor-infiltrating lymphocytes in localized non-small cell lung cancer. Across the whole study: Each patient gave resected tumor and non-adjacent uninvolved lung tissue. Findings and caveats of the study: Each assay used a separate piece of the same tissue. TCR sequencing covered a subset of patients with enough tissue.

Concerning this clone: Its antigen is still unknown.

CDR1 and CDR2 from the germline V gene are MNHEY and SMNVEV (reference sequence). Trimming removed 3 bases at V and 4 bases at J, with 12 bases between. The CDR3 totals 14 residues. Generated by immunoSEQ multiplex PCR, the TCRdb table keeps only in-frame clones and is missing some. The sample shows 15,000 to 16,000 clones, roughly 69% of them seen only once. Source material: lung tumor tissue. The receptor's source is a human donor with non-small cell lung cancer. The chain joins TRBV27 to TRBJ1-1; D is undetermined. This chain's CDR3 is CASSLFSGPTEAFF. In nucleotides, the CDR3 is TGTGCCAGCAGTTTGTTCAGCGGACCCACTGAAGCTTTCTTT.